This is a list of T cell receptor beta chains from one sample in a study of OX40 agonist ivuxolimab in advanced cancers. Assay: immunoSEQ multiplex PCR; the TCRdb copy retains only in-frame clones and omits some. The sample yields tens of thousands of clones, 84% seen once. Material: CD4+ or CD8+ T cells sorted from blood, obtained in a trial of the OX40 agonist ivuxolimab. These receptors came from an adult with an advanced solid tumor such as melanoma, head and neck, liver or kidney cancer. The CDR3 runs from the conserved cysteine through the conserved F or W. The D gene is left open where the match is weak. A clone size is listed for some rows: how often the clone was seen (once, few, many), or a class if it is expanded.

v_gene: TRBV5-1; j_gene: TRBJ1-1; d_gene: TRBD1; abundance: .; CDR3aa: CASSKWTGGGVMNTEAFF; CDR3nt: TGCGCCAGCAGCAAATGGACAGGGGGAGGTGTGATGAACACTGAAGCTTTCTTT
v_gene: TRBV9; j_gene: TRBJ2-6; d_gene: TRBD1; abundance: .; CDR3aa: CASSAREGGGSGANVLTF; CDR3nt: TGTGCCAGCAGCGCTCGTGAAGGGGGCGGTTCTGGGGCCAACGTCCTGACTTTC
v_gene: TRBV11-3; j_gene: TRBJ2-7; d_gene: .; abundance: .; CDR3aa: CASSLSPGPVYEQYF; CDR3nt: TGTGCCAGCAGCTTATCCCCAGGGCCGGTCTACGAGCAGTACTTC
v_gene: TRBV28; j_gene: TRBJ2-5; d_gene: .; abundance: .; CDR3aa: CASSDRLGTQYF; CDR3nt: TGTGCCAGCAGTGACAGGCTCGGGACCCAGTACTTC
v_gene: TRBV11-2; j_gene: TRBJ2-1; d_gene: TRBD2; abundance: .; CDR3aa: CASSFSGGYNEQFF; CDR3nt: TGTGCCAGCAGCTTCTCGGGGGGCTACAATGAGCAGTTCTTC
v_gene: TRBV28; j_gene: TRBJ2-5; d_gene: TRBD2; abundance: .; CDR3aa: CASSRPGLALQETQYF; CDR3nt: TGTGCCAGCAGTAGACCGGGACTAGCGCTGCAAGAGACCCAGTACTTC
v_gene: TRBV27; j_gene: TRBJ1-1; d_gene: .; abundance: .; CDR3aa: CASSLLGGTEAFF; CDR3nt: TGTGCCAGCAGTTTATTGGGGGGCACTGAAGCTTTCTTT
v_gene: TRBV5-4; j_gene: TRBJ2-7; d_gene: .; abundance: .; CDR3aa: CASSLDLAITSYEQYF; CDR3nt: TGTGCCAGCAGCTTGGATCTGGCTATTACCTCCTACGAGCAGTACTTC
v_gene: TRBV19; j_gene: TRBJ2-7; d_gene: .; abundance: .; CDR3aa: CASSSSMSYEQYF; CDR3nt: TGTGCCAGTAGTAGCAGCATGTCCTACGAGCAGTACTTC
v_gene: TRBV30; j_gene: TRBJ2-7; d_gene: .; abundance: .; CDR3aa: CAWSPKGGTYEQYF; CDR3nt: TGTGCCTGGAGCCCCAAAGGGGGAACCTACGAGCAGTACTTC
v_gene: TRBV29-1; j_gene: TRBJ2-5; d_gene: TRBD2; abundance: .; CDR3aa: CSAKRGTQETQYF; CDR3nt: TGCAGCGCCAAGCGGGGGACCCAAGAGACCCAGTACTTC
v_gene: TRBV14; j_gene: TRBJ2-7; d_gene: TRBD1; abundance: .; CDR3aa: CASRPWGQGNEQYF; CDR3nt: TGTGCCAGCAGGCCTTGGGGACAGGGTAACGAGCAGTACTTC
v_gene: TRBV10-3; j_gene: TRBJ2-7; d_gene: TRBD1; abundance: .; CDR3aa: CAIMSGRTGGRYEQYF; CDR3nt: TGTGCCATTATGTCCGGAAGGACAGGGGGCAGATACGAGCAGTACTTC
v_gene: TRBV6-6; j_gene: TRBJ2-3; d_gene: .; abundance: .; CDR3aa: CASSSQGGTDTQYF; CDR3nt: TGTGCCAGCAGTTCCCAGGGTGGCACAGATACGCAGTATTTT
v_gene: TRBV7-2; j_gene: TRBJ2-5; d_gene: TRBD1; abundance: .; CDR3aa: CASSPFSGTGDETQYF; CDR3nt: TGTGCCAGCAGCCCCTTCTCCGGGACAGGGGATGAGACCCAGTACTTC
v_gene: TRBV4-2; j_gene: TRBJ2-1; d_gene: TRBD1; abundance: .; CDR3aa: CASGRTGAHNEQFF; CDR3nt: TGTGCCAGCGGAAGGACAGGGGCACACAATGAGCAGTTCTTC
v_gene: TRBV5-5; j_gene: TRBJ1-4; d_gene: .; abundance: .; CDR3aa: CASSLVPSHKLFF; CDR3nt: TGTGCCAGCAGCTTGGTTCCGAGCCATAAACTGTTTTTT
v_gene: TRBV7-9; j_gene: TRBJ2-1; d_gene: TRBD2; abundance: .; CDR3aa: CASSRGRAAYNEQFF; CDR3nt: TGTGCCAGCAGCCGCGGGAGGGCCGCGTACAATGAGCAGTTCTTC
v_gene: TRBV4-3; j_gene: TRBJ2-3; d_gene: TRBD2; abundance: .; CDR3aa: CASSQDYFDLAGVTDTQYF; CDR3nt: TGCGCCAGCAGCCAAGACTATTTCGACCTAGCGGGAGTCACAGATACGCAGTATTTT
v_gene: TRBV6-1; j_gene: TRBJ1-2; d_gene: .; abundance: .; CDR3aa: CASSESTGSNGYTF; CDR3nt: TGTGCCAGCAGTGAAAGCACAGGCTCTAATGGCTACACCTTC
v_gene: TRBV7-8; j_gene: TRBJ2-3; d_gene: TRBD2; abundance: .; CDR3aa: CASSRRASGRTDTQYF; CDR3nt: TGTGCCAGCAGCCGACGGGCTAGCGGACGCACAGATACGCAGTATTTT
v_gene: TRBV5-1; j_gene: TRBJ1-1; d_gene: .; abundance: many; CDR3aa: CASSSFASTEAFF; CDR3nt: TGCGCCAGCAGCTCGTTTGCGAGTACTGAAGCTTTCTTT
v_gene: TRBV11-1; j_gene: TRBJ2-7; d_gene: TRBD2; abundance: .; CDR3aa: CASSLPGLAGFYEQYF; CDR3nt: TGTGCCAGCAGCTTGCCCGGACTAGCGGGGTTCTACGAGCAGTACTTC
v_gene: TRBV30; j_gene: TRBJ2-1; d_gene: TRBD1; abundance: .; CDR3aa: CAWDRGNYNEQFF; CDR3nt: TGTGCCTGGGACAGGGGAAATTACAATGAGCAGTTCTTC
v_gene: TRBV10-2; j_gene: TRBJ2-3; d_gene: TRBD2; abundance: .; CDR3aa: CASSDGGGMDTQYF; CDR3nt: TGCGCCAGCAGTGACGGGGGGGGAATGGATACGCAGTATTTT
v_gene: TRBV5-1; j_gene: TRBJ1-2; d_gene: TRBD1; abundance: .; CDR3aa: CASSFWTGGDYTF; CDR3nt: TGCGCCAGCAGCTTTTGGACAGGGGGAGACTACACCTTC
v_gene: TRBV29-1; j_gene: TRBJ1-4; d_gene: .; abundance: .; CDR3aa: CSANQGGQINEKLFF; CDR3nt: TGCAGCGCCAACCAGGGAGGACAGATTAATGAAAAACTGTTTTTT
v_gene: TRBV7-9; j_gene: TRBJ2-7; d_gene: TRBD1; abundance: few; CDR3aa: CASSLPDRPYEQYF; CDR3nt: TGTGCCAGCAGCTTGCCGGACAGGCCCTACGAGCAGTACTTC
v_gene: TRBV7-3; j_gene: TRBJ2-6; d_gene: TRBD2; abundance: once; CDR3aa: CASSLTARGASSGANVLTF; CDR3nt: TGTGCCAGCAGCTTAACTGCGCGGGGGGCCAGCTCTGGGGCCAACGTCCTGACTTTC
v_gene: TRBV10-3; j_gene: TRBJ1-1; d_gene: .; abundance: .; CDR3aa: CAIRTGGNTEAFF; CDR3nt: TGTGCCATCAGGACCGGAGGGAACACTGAAGCTTTCTTT
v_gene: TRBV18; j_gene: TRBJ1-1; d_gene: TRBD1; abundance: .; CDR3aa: CASSLSTGVNTEAFF; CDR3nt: TGTGCCAGCTCACTATCGACAGGGGTGAACACTGAAGCTTTCTTT
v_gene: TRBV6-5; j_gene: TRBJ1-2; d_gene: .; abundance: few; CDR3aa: CASRHLYYTF; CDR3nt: TGTGCCAGTCGTCACCTTTACTACACCTTC
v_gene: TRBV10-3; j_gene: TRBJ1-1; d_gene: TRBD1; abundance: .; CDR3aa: CAISGTGANTEAFF; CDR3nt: TGTGCCATCAGCGGGACAGGGGCGAACACTGAAGCTTTCTTT
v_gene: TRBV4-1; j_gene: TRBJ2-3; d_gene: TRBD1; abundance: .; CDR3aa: CASRESTGGSRTDTQYF; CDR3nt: TGCGCCAGCAGAGAGTCCACAGGGGGCAGCCGCACAGATACGCAGTATTTT
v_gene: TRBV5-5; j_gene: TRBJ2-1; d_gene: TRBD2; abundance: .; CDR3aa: CASSLGAEKRELGNEQFF; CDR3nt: TGTGCCAGCAGCTTGGGGGCCGAAAAGCGGGAGTTGGGCAATGAGCAGTTCTTC
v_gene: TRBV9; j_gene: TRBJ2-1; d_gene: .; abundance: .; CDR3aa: CASSVETWDEQFF; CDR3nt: TGTGCCAGCAGCGTAGAAACATGGGATGAGCAGTTCTTC
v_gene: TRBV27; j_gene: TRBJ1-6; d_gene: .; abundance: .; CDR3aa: CASREGRSSYNSPLHF; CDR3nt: TGTGCCAGCAGAGAAGGACGTAGCTCCTATAATTCACCCCTCCACTTT
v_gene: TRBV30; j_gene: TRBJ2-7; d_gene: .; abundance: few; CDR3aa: CAWSVWSDEQYF; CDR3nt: TGTGCCTGGAGTGTATGGAGCGACGAGCAGTACTTC
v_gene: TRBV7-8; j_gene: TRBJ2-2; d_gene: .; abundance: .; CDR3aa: CASSPAYMSGELFF; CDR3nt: TGTGCCAGCAGCCCCGCGTATATGTCCGGGGAGCTGTTTTTT
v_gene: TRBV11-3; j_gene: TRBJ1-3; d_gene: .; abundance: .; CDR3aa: CASSLMTASGNTIYF; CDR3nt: TGTGCCAGCAGCTTAATGACGGCCTCTGGAAACACCATATATTTT
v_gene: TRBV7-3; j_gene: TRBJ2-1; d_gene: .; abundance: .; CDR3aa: CASRLGGLYNEQFF; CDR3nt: TGTGCCAGCAGGTTAGGGGGACTCTACAATGAGCAGTTCTTC
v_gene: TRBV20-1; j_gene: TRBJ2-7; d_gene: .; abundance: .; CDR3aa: CSAREREQYF; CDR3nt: TGCAGTGCTAGAGAGCGCGAGCAGTACTTC
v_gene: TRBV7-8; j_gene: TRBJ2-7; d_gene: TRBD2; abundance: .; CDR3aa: CASSLRTRPYEQYF; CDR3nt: TGTGCCAGCAGCTTAAGGACTAGGCCCTACGAGCAGTACTTC
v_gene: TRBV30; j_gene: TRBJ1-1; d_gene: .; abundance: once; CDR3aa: CAWIKGGRGTEAFF; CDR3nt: TGTGCCTGGATCAAAGGGGGAAGAGGCACTGAAGCTTTCTTT
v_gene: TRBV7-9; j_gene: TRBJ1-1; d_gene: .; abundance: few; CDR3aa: CASTWGGRTEAFF; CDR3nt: TGTGCCAGCACGTGGGGGGGAAGGACTGAAGCTTTCTTT
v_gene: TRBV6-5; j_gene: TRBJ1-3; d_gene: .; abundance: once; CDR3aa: CASRRAQGSGNTIYF; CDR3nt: TGTGCCAGCAGACGAGCACAGGGCTCTGGAAACACCATATATTTT
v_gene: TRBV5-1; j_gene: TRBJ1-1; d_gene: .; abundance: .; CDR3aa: CASSLWGVTTEAFF; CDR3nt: TGCGCCAGCAGCTTGTGGGGGGTTACCACTGAAGCTTTCTTT
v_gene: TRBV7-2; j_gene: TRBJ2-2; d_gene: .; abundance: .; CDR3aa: CASSLGGSSNTGELFF; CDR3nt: TGTGCCAGCAGCTTAGGTGGTAGCTCGAACACCGGGGAGCTGTTTTTT
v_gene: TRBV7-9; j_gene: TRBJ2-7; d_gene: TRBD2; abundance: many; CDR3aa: CASSQPTSGSYEQYF; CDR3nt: TGTGCCAGCAGCCAGCCGACTAGCGGGAGCTACGAGCAGTACTTC
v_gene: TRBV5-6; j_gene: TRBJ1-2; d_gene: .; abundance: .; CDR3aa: CASRENGGNYGYTF; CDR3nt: TGTGCCAGCAGGGAGAACGGAGGGAACTATGGCTACACCTTC
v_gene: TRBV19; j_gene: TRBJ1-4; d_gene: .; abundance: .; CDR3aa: CASTAGRNNEKLFF; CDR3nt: TGTGCCAGTACGGCAGGGCGAAATAATGAAAAACTGTTTTTT